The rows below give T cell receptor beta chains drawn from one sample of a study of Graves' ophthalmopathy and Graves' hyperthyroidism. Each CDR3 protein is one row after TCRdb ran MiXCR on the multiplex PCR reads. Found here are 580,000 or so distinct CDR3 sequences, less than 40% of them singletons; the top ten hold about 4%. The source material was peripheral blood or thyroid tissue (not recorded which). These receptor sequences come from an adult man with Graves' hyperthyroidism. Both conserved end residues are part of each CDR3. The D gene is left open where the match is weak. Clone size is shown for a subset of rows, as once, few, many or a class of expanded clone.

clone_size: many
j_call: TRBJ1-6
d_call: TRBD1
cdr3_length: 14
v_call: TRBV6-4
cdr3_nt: TGTGCCAGCAGTGAGGGGACAGGGATCGGGGCCCTCCACTTT
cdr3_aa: CASSEGTGIGALHF

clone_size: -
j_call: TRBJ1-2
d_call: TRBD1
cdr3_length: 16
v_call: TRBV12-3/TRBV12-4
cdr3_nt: TGTGCCAGCAGTCCTATTGGGACAGCGAGATCCTATGGCTACACCTTC
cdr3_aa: CASSPIGTARSYGYTF

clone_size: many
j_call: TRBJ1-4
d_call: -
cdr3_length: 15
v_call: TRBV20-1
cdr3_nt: TGCAGTGCTAGAGATGACAGGCAGCCTAATGAAAAACTGTTTTTT
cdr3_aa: CSARDDRQPNEKLFF

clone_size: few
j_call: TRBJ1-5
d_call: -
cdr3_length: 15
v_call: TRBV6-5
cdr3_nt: TGTGCCAGCAGTCCGGTGGGACAAAGCAATCAGCCCCAGCATTTT
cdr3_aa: CASSPVGQSNQPQHF

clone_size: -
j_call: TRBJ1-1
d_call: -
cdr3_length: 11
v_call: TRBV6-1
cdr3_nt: TGTGCCAGCAGACGCGGACTAGCGGAAGTTTTT
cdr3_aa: CASRRGLAEVF

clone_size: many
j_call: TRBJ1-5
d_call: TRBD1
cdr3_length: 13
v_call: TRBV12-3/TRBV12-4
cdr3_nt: TGTGCCACAGGGACAGGGAGCAATCAGCCCCAGCATTTT
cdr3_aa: CATGTGSNQPQHF

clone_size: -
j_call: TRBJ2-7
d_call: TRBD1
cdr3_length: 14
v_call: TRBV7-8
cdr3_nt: TGTGCCAGCAGCTTGCGGACAGGAATTTACGAGCAGTACTTC
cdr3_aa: CASSLRTGIYEQYF

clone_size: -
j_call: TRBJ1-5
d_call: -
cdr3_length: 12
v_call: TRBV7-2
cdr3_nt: TGTGCCAGTCGAAGGGGGGGAGAGACCCAGCATTTT
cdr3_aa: CASRRGGETQHF

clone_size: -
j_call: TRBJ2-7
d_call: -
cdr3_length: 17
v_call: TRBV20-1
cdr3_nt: TGCAGTGCGAGGCGTTCTGGGGGGCCCCGGGTGATTCGCGAGCAGTACTTC
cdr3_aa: CSARRSGGPRVIREQYF

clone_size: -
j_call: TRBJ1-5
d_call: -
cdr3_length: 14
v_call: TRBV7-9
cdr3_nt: TGTGCCAGCAGTCCGGGGGGAGACAATCAGCCCCAGCATTTT
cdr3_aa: CASSPGGDNQPQHF

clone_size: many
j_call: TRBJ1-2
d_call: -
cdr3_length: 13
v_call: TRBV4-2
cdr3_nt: TGTGCCAGCAGCCAAGAACAAGTCGGTGGCTACACCTTC
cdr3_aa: CASSQEQVGGYTF

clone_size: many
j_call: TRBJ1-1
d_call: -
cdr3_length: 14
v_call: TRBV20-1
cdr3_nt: TGCAGTGCTAGGATGTTCGAGGGAAGGACTGAAGCTTTCTTT
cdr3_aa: CSARMFEGRTEAFF

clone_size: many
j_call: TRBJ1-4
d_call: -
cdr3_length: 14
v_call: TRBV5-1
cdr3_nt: TGCGCCAGCAGCTCCTCGGGGACGTCGGAAAAACTGTTTTTT
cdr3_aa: CASSSSGTSEKLFF

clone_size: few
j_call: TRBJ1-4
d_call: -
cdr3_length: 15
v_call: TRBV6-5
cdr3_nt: TGTGCCAGCAGTTACAACAGGGTAACTAATGAAAAACTGTTTTTT
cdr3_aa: CASSYNRVTNEKLFF

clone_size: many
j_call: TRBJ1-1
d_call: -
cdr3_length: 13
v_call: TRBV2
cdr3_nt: TGTGCCAGCAATCTGGGGGGGAGCACTGAAGCTTTCTTT
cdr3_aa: CASNLGGSTEAFF

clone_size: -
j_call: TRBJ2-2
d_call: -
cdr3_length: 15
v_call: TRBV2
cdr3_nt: TGTGCCAGCAGTGAGGTCAGGGGATCCACCGGGGAGCTGTCTTGG
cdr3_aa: CASSEVRGSTGELSW

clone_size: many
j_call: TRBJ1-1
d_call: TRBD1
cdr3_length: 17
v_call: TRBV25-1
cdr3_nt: TGTGCCAGCAGTGAAAGGGGTACAGGGGGCACGAACACTGAAGCTTTCTTT
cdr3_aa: CASSERGTGGTNTEAFF

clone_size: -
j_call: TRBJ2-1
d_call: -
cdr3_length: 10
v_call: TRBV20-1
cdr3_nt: TGCAGTGCTCCTCTTGGGGAGCAGTTCTTC
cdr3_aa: CSAPLGEQFF

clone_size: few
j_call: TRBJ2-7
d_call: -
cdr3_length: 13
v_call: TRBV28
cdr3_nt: TGTGCCAGCAGTTTAGCCAGCCCCTACGAGCAGTACTTC
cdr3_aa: CASSLASPYEQYF

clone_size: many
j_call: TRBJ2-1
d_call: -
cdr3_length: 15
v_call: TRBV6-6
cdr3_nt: TGTGCCAGCAGTTACTTGACAGGGAGGGCCAATGAGCAGTTCTTC
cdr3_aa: CASSYLTGRANEQFF